These T cell receptor beta chains were read from a single sample in a study of beta chain features in type 1 diabetes. Measured with immunoSEQ multiplex PCR; TCRdb has only the in-frame clones, and not every one. The sample lists 150,000 or so clones, roughly 59% seen once, with roughly 0.095% in the top ten. Material: naive CD4+ T cells from blood. All receptors derive from a man aged 25-45 years with type 1 diabetes. The CDR3 runs from the conserved cysteine through the conserved F or W. D genes are given only for firm matches. Size values are once, few and many counts, or a class for expanded clones, and some rows have none.

TRBV28	TRBJ1-2	.	TRBD1	TGTGCCAGCAGGTTAACAGGGGACAACTCCATCTATGGCTACACCTTC	CASRLTGDNSIYGYTF
TRBV30	TRBJ1-6	.	.	TGTGCCTGGAGTGCGCGACTCCTGCAGGGTTATCAGGATTCACCCCTCCACTTT	CAWSARLLQGYQDSPLHF
TRBV29-1	TRBJ2-5	few	TRBD1	TGCAGCGTTGATCGGGGACAGCAAGAGACCCAGTACTTC	CSVDRGQQETQYF
TRBV18	TRBJ1-1	.	.	TGTGCCAGCTCACCACCGGAGGGGACTGAAGCTTTCTTT	CASSPPEGTEAFF
TRBV27	TRBJ2-1	.	TRBD1	TGTGCCAGCAGGAGGACAGGAGCCAATGAGCAGTTCTTC	CASRRTGANEQFF
TRBV7-2	TRBJ2-1	few	TRBD2	TGTGCCAGCAGCCCCTCTCGCGGGAGTGATGAGCAGTTCTTC	CASSPSRGSDEQFF
TRBV27	TRBJ2-3	.	.	TGTGCCAGCACCCAATCGGGGGCTCACACAGATACGCAGTATTTT	CASTQSGAHTDTQYF
TRBV6-5	TRBJ2-5	.	TRBD1	TGTGCCAGCAGTTCCACAGGGGCCCCAGAGACCCAGTACTTC	CASSSTGAPETQYF
TRBV30	TRBJ1-1	.	.	TGTGCCTGGAGTGTATTAGAGGACACTGAAGCTTTCTTT	CAWSVLEDTEAFF
TRBV29-1	TRBJ1-2	once	TRBD1	TGCAGGGCCAGGGGGAACTATGGCTACACCTTC	CRARGNYGYTF
TRBV4-1	TRBJ2-3	few	.	TGCGCCAGCAGCCAAGCAGGGTTGGGCACAGATACGCAGTATTTT	CASSQAGLGTDTQYF